This T cell receptor (beta chain) comes out of a study of blood T cell repertoires in COVID-19. The overall study: Samples taken during acute and convalescent COVID-19 were collected in the United States, Italy and Spain. The analysed material was cDNA or gDNA that came from T cells, B-cell-depleted T cells, or PBMCs.

As handled by the study authors: It was from reference gene primer amplification that nucleated cell counts were estimated. TCRdb's table, derived via immunoSEQ multiplex PCR, lists solely in-frame clones and lacks some. V and J calls and clone size are as listed in that table; D and trimming were resolved from the DNA. Among 99,000 or so clones listed, 86% were seen once. The CDR3 sequence is 14 residues long. The V gene lost 2 bases and the J gene lost 1 base, with 8 bases spanning the gap. Per germline, CDR1 LNHDA and CDR2 SQIVND (reference sequence). Sequencing was done on a sample of peripheral blood. This TCR derives from a woman in her sixties in a cohort sampled during active or convalescent COVID-19. The V and J genes are TRBV19 and TRBJ1-1; the D gene is possibly TRBD1 (5 bases). This CDR3 reads CASSILDKNTEAFF. In DNA form, the CDR3 reads TGTGCCAGTAGTATACTGGACAAGAACACTGAAGCTTTCTTT.